This T cell receptor beta chain originates from a study of blood T cell repertoires in COVID-19. As for the study in general: Whether acute or convalescent, the COVID-19 samples came from the United States, Italy and Spain.

This CDR3 has 15 residues. The V gene's germline CDR1 is SGHRS and CDR2 YFSETQ. The V end lost 4 bases, the J end lost 0 bases, and 14 bases lay between the germline ends. The protocol was immunoSEQ multiplex PCR, while the TCRdb copy is restricted to in-frame clones and leaves out a portion. The sample holds approximately 300,000 clones; roughly 90% are singletons and the top ten take 3% to 4%. This TCR was sampled from a woman aged 45 to 65 with active or convalescent COVID-19. The chain carries TRBV5-1 and TRBJ2-7; a possible D gene is TRBD1 (7 bases). Input material: peripheral blood. The CDR3 sequence: CASSTNRGGSYEQYF. CDR3 DNA sequence: TGCGCCAGCAGCACTAACAGGGGAGGCTCCTACGAGCAGTACTTC.